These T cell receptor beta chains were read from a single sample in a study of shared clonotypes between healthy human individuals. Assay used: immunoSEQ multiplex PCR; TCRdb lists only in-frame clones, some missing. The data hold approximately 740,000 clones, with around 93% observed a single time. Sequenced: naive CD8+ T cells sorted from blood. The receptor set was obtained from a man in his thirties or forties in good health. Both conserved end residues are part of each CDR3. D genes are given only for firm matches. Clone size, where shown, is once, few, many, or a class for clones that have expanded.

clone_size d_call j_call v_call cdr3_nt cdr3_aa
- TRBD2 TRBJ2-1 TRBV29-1 TGCAGCGTTGAAGTGGCCAGTCCGACTAGCGGTCTCTCCTACAATGAGCAGTTCTTC CSVEVASPTSGLSYNEQFF
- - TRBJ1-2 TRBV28 TGTGCCAGCAGTTTACCCCTCTCATCCTATGGCTACACCTTC CASSLPLSSYGYTF
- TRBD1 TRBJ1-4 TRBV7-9 TGTGCCAGCAGTCGGACAGGGGACGTGACTAATGAAAAACTGTTTTTT CASSRTGDVTNEKLFF
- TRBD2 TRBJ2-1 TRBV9 TGTGCCAGCAGCGCAGGGACTAGCGGGAGTCCCTATGAGCAGTTCTTC CASSAGTSGSPYEQFF
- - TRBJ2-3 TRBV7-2 TGTGCCAGCAGGGCCCGGACAGGGAAGCGGGATGGGCGCACAGATACGCAGTATTTT CASRARTGKRDGRTDTQYF
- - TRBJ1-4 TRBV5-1 TGCGCCAGCAGCTTGGTCCCAGGGGAGCAGAATGAAAAACTGTTTTTT CASSLVPGEQNEKLFF
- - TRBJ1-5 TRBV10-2 TGCGCCAGCAGTGAGTACGGCAGTAGCAATCAGCCCCAGCATTTT CASSEYGSSNQPQHF
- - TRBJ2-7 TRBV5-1 TGCGCCAGCGACCCAGGGATAGGGGCCTACGAGCAGTACTTC CASDPGIGAYEQYF
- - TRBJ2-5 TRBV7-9 TGCGCCAGCAGCCAAGATCGGGCTAGGACCCTGGAGACCCAGTACTTC CASSQDRARTLETQYF
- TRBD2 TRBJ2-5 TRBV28 TGTGCCAGCAGTTCCGCAGCGGGAGCTTTTACCGATCAAGAGACCCAGTACTTC CASSSAAGAFTDQETQYF
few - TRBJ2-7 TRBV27 TGTGCCAGCACCTCCAGTGTGGGTTCGGGCGAGCAGTACTTC CASTSSVGSGEQYF
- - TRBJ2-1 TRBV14 TGTGCCAGCAGCCAAGCCACGGCCAACAATGAGCAGTTCTTC CASSQATANNEQFF
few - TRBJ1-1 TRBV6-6 TGTGCCACCGGGATCGGCGGGAACACTGAAGCTTTCTTT CATGIGGNTEAFF
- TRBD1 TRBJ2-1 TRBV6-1 TGTGCCAGCAGAGGGACAGGGCATCTGTTCCCTTTCTTC CASRGTGHLFPFF
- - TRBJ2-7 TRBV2 TGTGCCAGCAGTGGGACAGAAACCTCCTACGAGCAGTACTTC CASSGTETSYEQYF
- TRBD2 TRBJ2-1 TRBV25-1 TGTGCCAGCAGTGAAGGAGCGGGGGCCCGACTGACCGAGCAGTTCTTC CASSEGAGARLTEQFF
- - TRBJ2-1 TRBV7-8 TGTGCCAGCAGCTTAGCAGAGCTACTCGACTACAATGAGCAGTTCTTC CASSLAELLDYNEQFF
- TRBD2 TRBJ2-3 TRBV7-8 TGTGCCAGCAGCTCGACAAGGACTAGTACCACAGATACGCAGTATTTT CASSSTRTSTTDTQYF
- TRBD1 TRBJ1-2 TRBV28 TGTGCCAGCAGTTCCACAGGGGGCGCAGACTATGGCTACACCTTC CASSSTGGADYGYTF
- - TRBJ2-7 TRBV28 TGTGCCAGCAGTTTGCAGTTGGGCAGGGGTCGATACGAGCAGTACTTC CASSLQLGRGRYEQYF
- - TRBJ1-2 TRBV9 TGTGCCAGCAGCGTAGACGGCCTTAACTATGGCTACACCTTC CASSVDGLNYGYTF
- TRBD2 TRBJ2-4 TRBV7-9 TGTGCCAGCAGCTGGACTAGCGGGAGTAGAGCCAAAAACATTCAGTACTTC CASSWTSGSRAKNIQYF
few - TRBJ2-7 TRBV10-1 TGCGCCAGCAGTGAATCAGGGAACTACGAGCAGTACTTC CASSESGNYEQYF
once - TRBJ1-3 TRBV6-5 TGTGCCAGCAGTTACTCGATAGGAGCCGGAAACACCATATATTTT CASSYSIGAGNTIYF
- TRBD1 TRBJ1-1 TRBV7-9 TGTGCCAGCAGCTCGGGACAGGCAGGCTCCACTGAAGCTTTCTTT CASSSGQAGSTEAFF
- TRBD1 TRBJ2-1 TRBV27 TGTGCCTCGACAGGGCTATACAATGAGCAGTTCTTC CASTGLYNEQFF
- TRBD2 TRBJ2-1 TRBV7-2 TGTGCCAGCAGCTTAGTTTGGCTAGCGGGCGGGAGCTCCTACAATGAGCAGTTCTTC CASSLVWLAGGSSYNEQFF
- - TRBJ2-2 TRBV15 TGTGCCACCAGCAGCCGCGGGGCAGCTAACACCGGGGAGCTGTTTTTT CATSSRGAANTGELFF
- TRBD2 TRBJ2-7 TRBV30 TGTGCCTGGAGTTTCGTAGCGGGAGTGAGCTCCTACGAGCAGTACTTC CAWSFVAGVSSYEQYF
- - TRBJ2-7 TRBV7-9 TGTGCCAGCAGCTTGACCTTAGGATGGTCAGCCTACGAGCAGTACTTC CASSLTLGWSAYEQYF
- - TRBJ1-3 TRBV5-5 TGTGCCAGCAGCATGGGACACTCTGGAAACACCATATATTTT CASSMGHSGNTIYF